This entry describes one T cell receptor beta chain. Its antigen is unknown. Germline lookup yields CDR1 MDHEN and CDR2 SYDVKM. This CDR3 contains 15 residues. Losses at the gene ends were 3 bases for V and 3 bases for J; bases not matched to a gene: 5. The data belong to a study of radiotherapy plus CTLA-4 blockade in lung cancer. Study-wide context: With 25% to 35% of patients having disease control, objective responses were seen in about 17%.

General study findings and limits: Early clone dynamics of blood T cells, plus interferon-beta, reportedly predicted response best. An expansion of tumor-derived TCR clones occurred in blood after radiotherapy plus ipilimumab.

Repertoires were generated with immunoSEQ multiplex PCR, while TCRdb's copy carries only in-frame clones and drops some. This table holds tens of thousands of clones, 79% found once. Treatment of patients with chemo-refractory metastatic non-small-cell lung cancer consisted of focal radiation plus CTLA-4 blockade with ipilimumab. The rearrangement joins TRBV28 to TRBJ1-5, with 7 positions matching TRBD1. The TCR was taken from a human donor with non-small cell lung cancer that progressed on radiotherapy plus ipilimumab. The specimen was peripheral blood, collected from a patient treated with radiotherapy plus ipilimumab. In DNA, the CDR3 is TGTGCCAGCAGTTTGATAGACAGGGTCAATCAGCCCCAGCATTTT. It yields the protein CASSLIDRVNQPQHF.